Reported below is one T cell receptor (beta chain). Germline loops: CDR1 SGHRS, CDR2 YFSETQ. The CDR3 is 14 residues long. Deletions cut 0 bases from V and 5 bases from J, with 11 bases between. This record comes from a study of blood T cell repertoires in COVID-19. Profiling relied on immunoSEQ multiplex PCR, and the TCRdb table lists in-frame clones only, not all of them. In the table there are about 98,000 clones, around 81% of which are singletons. V is TRBV5-1 and J is TRBJ1-1, with D maybe TRBD1 (6 bases). The receptor was isolated from a man aged 60 to 75 with acute or convalescent COVID-19. Material: peripheral blood. The CDR3 sequence is CASSLEAGVTEAFF. For the CDR3, the DNA is TGCGCCAGCAGCTTGGAGGCAGGGGTGACTGAAGCTTTCTTT.